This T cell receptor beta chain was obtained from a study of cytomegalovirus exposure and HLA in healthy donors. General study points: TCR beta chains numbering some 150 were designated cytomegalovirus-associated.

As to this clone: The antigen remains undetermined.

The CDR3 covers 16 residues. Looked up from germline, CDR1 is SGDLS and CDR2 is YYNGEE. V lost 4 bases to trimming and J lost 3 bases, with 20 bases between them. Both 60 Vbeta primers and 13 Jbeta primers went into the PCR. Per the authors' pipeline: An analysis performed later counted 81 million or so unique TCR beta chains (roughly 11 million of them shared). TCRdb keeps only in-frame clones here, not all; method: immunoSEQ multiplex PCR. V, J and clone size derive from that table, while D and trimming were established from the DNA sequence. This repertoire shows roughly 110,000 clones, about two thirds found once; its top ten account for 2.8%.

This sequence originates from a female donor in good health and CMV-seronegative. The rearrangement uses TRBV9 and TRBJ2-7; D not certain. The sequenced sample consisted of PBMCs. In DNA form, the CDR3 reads TGTGCCAGCAGCCAAACAATCAGCGACGGGTTCTACGAGCAGTACTTC. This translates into CASSQTISDGFYEQYF.